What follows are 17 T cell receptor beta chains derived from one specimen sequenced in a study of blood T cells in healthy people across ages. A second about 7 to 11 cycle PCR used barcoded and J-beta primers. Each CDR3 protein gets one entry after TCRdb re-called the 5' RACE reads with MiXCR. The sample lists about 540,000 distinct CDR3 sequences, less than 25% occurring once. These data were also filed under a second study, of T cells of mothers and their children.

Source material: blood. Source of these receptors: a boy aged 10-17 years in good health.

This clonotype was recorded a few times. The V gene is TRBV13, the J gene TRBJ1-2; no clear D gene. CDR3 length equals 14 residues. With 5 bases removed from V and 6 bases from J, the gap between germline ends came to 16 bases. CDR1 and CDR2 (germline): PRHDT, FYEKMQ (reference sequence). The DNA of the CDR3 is TGTGCCAGCAGCCCACCGACCCCTTTGGATGGCTACACCTTC. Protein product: CASSPPTPLDGYTF.

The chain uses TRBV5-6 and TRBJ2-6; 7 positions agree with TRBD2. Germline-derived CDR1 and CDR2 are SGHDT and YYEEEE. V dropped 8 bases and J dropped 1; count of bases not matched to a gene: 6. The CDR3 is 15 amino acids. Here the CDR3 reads CASHRGDSGANVLTF. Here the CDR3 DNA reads TGTGCCAGTCATCGGGGGGATTCTGGGGCCAACGTCCTGACTTTC.

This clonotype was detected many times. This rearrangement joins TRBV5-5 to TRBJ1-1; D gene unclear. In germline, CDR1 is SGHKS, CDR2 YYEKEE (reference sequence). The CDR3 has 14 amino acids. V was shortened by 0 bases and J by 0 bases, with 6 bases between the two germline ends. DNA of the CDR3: TGTGCCAGCAGCTTGGAGCAGTTGAACACTGAAGCTTTCTTT. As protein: CASSLEQLNTEAFF.

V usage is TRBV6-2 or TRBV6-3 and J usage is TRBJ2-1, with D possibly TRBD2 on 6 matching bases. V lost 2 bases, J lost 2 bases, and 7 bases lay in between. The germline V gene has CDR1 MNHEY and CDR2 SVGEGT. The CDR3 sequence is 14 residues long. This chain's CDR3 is CASSYGGAYNEQFF. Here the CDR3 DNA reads TGTGCCAGCAGTTACGGCGGGGCCTACAATGAGCAGTTCTTC.

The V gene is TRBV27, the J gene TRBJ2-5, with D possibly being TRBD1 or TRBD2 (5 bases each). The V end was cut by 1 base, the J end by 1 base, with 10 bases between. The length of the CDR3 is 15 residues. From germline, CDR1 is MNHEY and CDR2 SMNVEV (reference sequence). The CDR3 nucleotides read TGTGCCAGCAGTTTATACGTGGGACCCCAAGAGACCCAGTACTTC. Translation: CASSLYVGPQETQYF.

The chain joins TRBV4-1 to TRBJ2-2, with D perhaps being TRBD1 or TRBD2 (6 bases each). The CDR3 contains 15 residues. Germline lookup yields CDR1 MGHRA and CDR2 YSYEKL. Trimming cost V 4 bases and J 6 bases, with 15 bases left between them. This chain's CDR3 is CASSLSRGAAGELFF. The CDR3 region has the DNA TGCGCCAGCAGCCTCTCAAGGGGGGCAGCCGGGGAGCTGTTTTTT.

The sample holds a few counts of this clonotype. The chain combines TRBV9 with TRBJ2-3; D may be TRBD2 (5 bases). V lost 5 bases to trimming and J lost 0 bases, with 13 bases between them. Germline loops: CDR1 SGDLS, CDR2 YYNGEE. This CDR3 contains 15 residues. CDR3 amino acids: CASSTAASSTDTQYF. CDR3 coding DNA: TGTGCCAGCAGTACAGCGGCTTCTAGCACAGATACGCAGTATTTT.

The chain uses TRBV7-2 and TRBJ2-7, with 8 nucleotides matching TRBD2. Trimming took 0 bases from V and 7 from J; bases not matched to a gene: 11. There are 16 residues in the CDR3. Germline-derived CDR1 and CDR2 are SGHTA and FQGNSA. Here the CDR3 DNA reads TGTGCCAGCAGCTTAGCGCAATTAGCGGGGCCTCTGGAGCAGTACTTC. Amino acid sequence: CASSLAQLAGPLEQYF.

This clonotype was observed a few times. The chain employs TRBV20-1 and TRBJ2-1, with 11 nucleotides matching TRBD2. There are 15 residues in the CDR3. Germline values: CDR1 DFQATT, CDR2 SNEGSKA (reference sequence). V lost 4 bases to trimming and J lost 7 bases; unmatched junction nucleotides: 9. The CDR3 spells CSATPTSGSWNEQFF. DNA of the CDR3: TGCAGTGCTACTCCTACTAGCGGGAGTTGGAATGAGCAGTTCTTC.

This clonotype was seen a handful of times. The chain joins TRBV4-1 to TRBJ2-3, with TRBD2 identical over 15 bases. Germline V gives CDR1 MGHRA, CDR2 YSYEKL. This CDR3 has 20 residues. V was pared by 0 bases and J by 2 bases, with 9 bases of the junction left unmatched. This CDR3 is CASSQDPGTSGGQFTDTQYF. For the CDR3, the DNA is TGCGCCAGCAGCCAAGATCCGGGGACTAGCGGGGGGCAGTTCACAGATACGCAGTATTTT.

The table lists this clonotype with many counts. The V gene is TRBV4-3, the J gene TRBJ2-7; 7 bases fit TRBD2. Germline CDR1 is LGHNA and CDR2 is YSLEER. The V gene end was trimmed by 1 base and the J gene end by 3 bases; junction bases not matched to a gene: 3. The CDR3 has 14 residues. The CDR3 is CASSQVRGSYEQYF. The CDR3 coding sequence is TGCGCCAGCAGCCAAGTTCGCGGGAGCTACGAGCAGTACTTC.

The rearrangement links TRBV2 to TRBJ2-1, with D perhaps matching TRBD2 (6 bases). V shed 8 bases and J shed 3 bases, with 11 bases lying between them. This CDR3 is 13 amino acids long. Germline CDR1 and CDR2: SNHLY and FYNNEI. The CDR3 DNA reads TGTGCCAGCGCCCGGGGGTACTACAATGAGCAGTTCTTC. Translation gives CASARGYYNEQFF.

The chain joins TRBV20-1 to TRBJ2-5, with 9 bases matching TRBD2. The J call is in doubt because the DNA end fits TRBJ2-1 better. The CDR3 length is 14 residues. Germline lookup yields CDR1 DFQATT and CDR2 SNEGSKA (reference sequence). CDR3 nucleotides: TGCAGTGCTAGAGGCGCGGGGGGGTTCCGGGAGCAGTTCTTC. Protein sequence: CSARGAGGFREQFF.

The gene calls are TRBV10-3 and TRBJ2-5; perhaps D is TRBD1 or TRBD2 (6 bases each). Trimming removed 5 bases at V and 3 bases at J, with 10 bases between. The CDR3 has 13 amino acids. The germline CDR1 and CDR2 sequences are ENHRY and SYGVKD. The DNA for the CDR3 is TGTGCCATCAGTATAGGGGGGAAAGAGACCCAGTACTTC. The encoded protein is CAISIGGKETQYF.

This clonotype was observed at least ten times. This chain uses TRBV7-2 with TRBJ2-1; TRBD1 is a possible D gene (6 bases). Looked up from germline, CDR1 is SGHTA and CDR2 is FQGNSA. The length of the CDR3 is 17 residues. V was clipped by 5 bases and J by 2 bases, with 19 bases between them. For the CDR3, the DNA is TGTGCCAGCAGCCAAAGGACCGGGACACCCACCTACAATGAGCAGTTCTTC. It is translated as CASSQRTGTPTYNEQFF.

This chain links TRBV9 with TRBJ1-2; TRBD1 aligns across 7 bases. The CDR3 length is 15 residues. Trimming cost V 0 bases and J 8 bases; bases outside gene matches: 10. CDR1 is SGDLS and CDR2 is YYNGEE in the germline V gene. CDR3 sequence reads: CASSVVSGGERGYTF. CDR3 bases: TGTGCCAGCAGCGTAGTCTCAGGGGGAGAACGGGGCTACACCTTC.

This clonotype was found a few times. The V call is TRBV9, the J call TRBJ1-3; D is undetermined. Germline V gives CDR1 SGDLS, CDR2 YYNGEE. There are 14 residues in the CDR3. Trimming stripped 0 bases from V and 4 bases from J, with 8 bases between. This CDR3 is CASSVVGRGNTIYF. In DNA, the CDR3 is TGTGCCAGCAGCGTAGTGGGCCGGGGAAACACCATATATTTT.